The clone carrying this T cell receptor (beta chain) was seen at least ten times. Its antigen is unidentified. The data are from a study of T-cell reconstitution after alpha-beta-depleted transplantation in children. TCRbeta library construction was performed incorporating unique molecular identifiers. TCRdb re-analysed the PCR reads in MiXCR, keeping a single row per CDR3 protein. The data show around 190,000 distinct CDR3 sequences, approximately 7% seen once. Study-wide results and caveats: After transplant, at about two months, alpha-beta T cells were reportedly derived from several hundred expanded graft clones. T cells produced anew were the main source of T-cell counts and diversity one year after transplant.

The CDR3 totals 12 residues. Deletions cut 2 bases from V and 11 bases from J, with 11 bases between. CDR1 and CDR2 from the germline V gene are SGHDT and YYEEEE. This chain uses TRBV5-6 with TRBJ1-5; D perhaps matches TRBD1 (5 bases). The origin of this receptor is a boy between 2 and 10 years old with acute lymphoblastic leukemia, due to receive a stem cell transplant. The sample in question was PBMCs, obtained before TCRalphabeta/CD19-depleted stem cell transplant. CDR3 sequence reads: CASSFIGGAQHF. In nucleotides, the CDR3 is TGTGCCAGCAGCTTCATTGGGGGAGCCCAGCATTTT. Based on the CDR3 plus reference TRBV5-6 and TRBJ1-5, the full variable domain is DAGVTQSPTHLIKTRGQQVTLRCSPKSGHDTVSWYQQALGQGPQFIFQYYEEEERQRGNFPDRFSGHQFPNYSSELNVNALLLGDSALYLCASSFIGGAQHFGDGTRLSIL.